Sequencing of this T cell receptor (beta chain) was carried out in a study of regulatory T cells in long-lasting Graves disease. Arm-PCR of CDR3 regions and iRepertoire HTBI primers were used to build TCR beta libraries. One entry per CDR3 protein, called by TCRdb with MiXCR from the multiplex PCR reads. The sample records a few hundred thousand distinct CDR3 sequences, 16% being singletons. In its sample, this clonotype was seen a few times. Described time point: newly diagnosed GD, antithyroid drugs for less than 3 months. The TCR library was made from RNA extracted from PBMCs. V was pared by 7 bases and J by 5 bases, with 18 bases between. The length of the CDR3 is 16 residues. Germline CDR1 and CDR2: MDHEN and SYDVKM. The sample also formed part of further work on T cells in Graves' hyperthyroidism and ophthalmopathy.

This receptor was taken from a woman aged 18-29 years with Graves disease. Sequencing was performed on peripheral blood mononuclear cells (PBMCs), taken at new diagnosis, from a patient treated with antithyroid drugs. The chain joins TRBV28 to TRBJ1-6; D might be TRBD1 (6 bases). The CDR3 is CASTSSGGRHNSPLHF. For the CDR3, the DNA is TGTGCCAGCACTTCAAGCGGGGGGCGGCATAATTCACCCCTCCACTTT.